The 8 T cell receptor beta chains presented below share a single source sample, sequenced in a study of blood T cell repertoires in COVID-19 (TCRdb year 2020). Library preparation was by the immunoSEQ multiplex PCR assay. The immuneACCESS repertoire file appears here via TCRdb, limited to in-frame rearrangements. These files lack a portion of the clones; in checked studies, under half of the deficit traces to unresolved V genes, and the cause of the others is not known. The sample table contains under 300,000 clones; only one count was recorded for around 89% of them. Around 3% of the sample goes to the ten largest clones. Sequencing used PBMCs or T cells enriched from blood (not recorded which). These receptors all stem from a woman aged 45-59 years who had recovered from COVID-19.

V is TRBV18 and J is TRBJ1-2, with TRBD1 matching over 8 bases. V lost 3 bases to trimming and J lost 1 base; unmatched junction nucleotides: 4. CDR3 length: 15 amino acids. Germline loops: CDR1 KGHSH, CDR2 LQKENI. CDR3 DNA: TGTGCCAGCTCACCCCAGACAGGGGATAACTATGGCTACACCTTC. Amino acid sequence: CASSPQTGDNYGYTF.

This chain joins TRBV2 and TRBJ2-1, with D possibly matching TRBD2 (6 bases). V dropped 7 bases and J dropped 7 bases, with 17 bases sitting between them. The CDR3 length is 14 residues. Germline V CDR1 and CDR2: SNHLY, FYNNEI. Here the CDR3 DNA reads TGTGCCAGCATGGCGGGATCCCCGAGTAATGAGCAGTTCTTC. As protein: CASMAGSPSNEQFF.

The chain uses TRBV21-1 and TRBJ1-6. TRBV21-1 represents a pseudogene. The CDR3 spans 12 residues. The CDR3 nucleotides are TGTGCCAGCATCTATCGCCCGTCACCCCTCCACTTT. Translated, it gives CASIYRPSPLHF.

The chain joins TRBV30 to TRBJ1-1; D ambiguous. V was cut by 1 base and J by 1 base, with 13 bases left in between. Per germline, CDR1 GTSNPN and CDR2 SVGIG (reference sequence). The CDR3 has 15 residues. CDR3 sequence: CAWSANFVGNTEAFF. CDR3 nucleotides: TGTGCCTGGAGTGCGAACTTTGTCGGGAACACTGAAGCTTTCTTT.

The gene calls are TRBV5-5 and TRBJ2-1; D perhaps matches TRBD2 (5 bases). The CDR3 extends over 16 amino acids. Trimming removed 4 bases from V and 1 base from J, with 15 bases in between. The germline V gene has CDR1 SGHKS and CDR2 YYEKEE (reference sequence). CDR3 residues: CASSQRMGSSYNEQFF. CDR3 in DNA: TGTGCCAGCAGCCAACGGATGGGGAGTTCCTACAATGAGCAGTTCTTC.

This chain links TRBV7-2 with TRBJ1-4; weak D call: TRBD1 (5 bases). Trimming cost V 3 bases and J 8 bases, with 10 bases left between them. The CDR3 is 13 amino acids. Per germline, CDR1 SGHTA and CDR2 FQGNSA. The CDR3, as DNA: TGTGCCAGCAGCTTTTTGGCAGGGGAAAAACTGTTTTTT. This translates into CASSFLAGEKLFF.

This chain joins TRBV5-6 and TRBJ1-2; the match to TRBD1 covers 7 bases. J was trimmed by 3 bases and V by 4 bases; bases with no gene match: 3. Germline V gene sequence: CDR1 SGHDT, CDR2 YYEEEE. The CDR3 sequence is 13 residues long. CDR3 in amino acids: CASSTGQYYGYTF. In nucleotides, the CDR3 is TGTGCCAGCAGCACGGGACAGTACTATGGCTACACCTTC.

This clone has only one observation. V usage is TRBV14 and J usage is TRBJ2-1; 8 positions agree with TRBD2. Germline V gene sequence: CDR1 SGHDN, CDR2 FVKESK. The CDR3 runs 14 residues. Trimming removed 2 bases from V and 9 bases from J; junction bases left unmatched: 6. The CDR3: CASSQRTSTGEQFF. CDR3 sequence (DNA): TGTGCCAGCAGCCAACGGACTAGCACGGGTGAGCAGTTCTTC.